This TCR beta chain was identified in a study of CD8 T cells in Susac syndrome. Study summary: The Susac syndrome patients that were sequenced included over five with active disease and fewer than 10 in remission.

Trimming cost V 1 base and J 0 bases, with 4 bases left between them. This CDR3 region has 14 residues. After extraction with the RNeasy kit, roughly 0.45 to 1 ug of the RNA was reverse transcribed using random hexamers. Multiplex PCR with immunoSEQ amplified the TCR beta CDR3 across 54 Vbeta and 13 Jbeta. TCRdb ran MiXCR on the immunoSEQ multiplex PCR reads and lists one entry per CDR3 protein. The repertoire consists of 150,000 to 200,000 distinct CDR3 sequences, with 90% to 96% occurring once and the leading ten covering 0.075% to 0.1%. Details on this clonotype: Its antigen is as yet unknown.

The study's findings and limits: In Susac patients, clonal expansion was not detected in CD4+ cells.

TCR beta was sequenced from blood CD8+ and CD4+ T cells. The sequenced sample consisted of CD4+ T cells from PBMCs. The sequence came from a human donor with Susac syndrome. The chain has TRBV12-3 or TRBV12-4 and TRBJ2-1; D gene ambiguous. CDR3 bases: TGTGCCAGCAGTTTAGTGAACTCCTACAATGAGCAGTTCTTC. Encoded protein: CASSLVNSYNEQFF.